This TCR beta chain was recovered during a study of blood T cell repertoires in COVID-19. Study details: The cDNA or gDNA used as material had been derived from T cells, B-cell-depleted T cells, or PBMCs.

V shed 7 bases and J shed 0 bases, with 10 bases lying between them. The CDR3 has 14 residues. Germline V lookup: CDR1 KGHSH, CDR2 LQKENI. As processed by the authors: Reference gene primer amplification in the assay estimated nucleated cell counts. Sequencing used immunoSEQ multiplex PCR; TCRdb keeps in-frame clones, though not all of them. D and trimming come from the DNA, and the V and J calls and clone size come from that table. The sample shows about 670,000 clones, 75% to 90% of them seen only once. This TCR came from a young woman with acute or convalescent COVID-19. The chain has TRBV18 and TRBJ1-3, with unresolved D. The sequencing input was peripheral blood. The CDR3 here is CASFYTDSGNTIYF. The CDR3 DNA follows: TGTGCCAGCTTTTATACAGACTCTGGAAACACCATATATTTT. Full variable domain (outside the CDR3, taken from reference TRBV18 and TRBJ1-3): NAGVMQNPRHLVRRRGQEARLRCSPMKGHSHVYWYRQLPEEGLKFMVYLQKENIIDESGMPKERFSAEFPKEGPSILRIQQVVRGDSAAYFCASFYTDSGNTIYFGEGSWLTVV.